Sequencing of this T cell receptor (beta chain) was carried out in a study of T cells in localized non-small cell lung cancer. Assay: immunoSEQ multiplex PCR; the TCRdb copy retains only in-frame clones and omits some. The table includes about 57,000 clones, roughly nine tenths detected once. Looked up from germline, CDR1 is KGHSH and CDR2 is LQKENI. The J segment lost 5 bases and the V segment lost 6 bases, leaving 7 bases of the junction unmatched. The CDR3 loop spans 14 amino acids. This sequence originates from a man aged 40-75 years with stage I lung adenocarcinoma. This rearrangement joins TRBV18 to TRBJ2-5; 9 bases are a match to TRBD1. Sequenced here: peripheral blood, sampled before any cancer treatment. CDR3 coding DNA: TGTGCCAGCTCCGACGGACAGGGGAGTGAGACCCAGTACTTC. This sequence encodes CASSDGQGSETQYF.